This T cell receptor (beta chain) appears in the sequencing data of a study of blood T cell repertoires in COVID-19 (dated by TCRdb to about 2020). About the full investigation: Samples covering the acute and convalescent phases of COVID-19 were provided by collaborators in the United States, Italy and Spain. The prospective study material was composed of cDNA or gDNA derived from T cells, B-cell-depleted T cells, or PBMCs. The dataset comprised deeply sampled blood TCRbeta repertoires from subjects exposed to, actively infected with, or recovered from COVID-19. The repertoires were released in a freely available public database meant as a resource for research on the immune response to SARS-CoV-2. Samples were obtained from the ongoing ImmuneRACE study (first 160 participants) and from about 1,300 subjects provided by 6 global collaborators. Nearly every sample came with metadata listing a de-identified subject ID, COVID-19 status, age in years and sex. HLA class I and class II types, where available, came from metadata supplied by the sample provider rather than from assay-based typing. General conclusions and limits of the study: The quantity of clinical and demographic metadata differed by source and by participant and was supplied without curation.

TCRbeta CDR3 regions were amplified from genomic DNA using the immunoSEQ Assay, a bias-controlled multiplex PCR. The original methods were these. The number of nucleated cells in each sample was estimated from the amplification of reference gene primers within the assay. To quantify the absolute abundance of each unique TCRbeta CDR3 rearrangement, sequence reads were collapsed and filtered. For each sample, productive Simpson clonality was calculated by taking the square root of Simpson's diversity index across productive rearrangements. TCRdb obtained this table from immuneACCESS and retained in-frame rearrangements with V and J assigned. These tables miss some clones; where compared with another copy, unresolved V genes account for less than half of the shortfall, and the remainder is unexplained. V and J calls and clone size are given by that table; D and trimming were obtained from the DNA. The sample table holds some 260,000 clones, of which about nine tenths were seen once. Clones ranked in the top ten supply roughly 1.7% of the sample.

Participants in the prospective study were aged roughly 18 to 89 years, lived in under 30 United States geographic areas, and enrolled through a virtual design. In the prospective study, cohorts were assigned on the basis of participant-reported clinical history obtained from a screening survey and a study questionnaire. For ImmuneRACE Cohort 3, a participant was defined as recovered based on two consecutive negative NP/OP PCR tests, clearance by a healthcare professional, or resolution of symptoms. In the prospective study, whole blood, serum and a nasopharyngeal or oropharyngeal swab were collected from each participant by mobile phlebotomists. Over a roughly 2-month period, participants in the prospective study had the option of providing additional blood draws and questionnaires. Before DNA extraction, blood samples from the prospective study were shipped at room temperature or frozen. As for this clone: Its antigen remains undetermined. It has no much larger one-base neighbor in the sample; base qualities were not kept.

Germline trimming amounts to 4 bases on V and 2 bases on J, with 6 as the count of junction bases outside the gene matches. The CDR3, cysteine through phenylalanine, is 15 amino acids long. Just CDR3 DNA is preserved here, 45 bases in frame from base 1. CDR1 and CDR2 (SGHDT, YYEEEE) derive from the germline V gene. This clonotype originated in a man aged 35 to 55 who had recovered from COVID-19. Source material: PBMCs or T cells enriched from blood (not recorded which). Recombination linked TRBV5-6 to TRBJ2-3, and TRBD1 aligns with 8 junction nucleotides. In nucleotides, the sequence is TGTGCCAGCAGCCGAACAGGGGGTAACACAGATACGCAGTATTTT. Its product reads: CASSRTGGNTDTQYF.